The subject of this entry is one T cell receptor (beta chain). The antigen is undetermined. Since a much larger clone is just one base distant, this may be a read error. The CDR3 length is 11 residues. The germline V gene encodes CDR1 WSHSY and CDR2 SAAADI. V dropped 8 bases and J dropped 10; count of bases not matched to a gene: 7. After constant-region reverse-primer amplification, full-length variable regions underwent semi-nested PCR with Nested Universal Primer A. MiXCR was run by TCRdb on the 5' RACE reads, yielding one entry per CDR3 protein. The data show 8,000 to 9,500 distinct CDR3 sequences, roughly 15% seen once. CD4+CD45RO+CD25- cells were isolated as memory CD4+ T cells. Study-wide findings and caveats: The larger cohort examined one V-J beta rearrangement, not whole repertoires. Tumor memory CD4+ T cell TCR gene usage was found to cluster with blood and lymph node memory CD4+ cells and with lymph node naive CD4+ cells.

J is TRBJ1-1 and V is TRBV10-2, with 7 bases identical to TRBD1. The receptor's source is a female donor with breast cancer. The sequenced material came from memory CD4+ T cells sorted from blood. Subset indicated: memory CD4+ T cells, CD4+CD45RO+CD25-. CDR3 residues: CASRWDSIAFF. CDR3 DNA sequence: TGCGCCAGCCGTTGGGACAGCATAGCTTTCTTT.